Following are 24 T cell receptor beta chains from one sample sequenced in a study of shared clonotypes between healthy human individuals. Sequenced by immunoSEQ multiplex PCR; TCRdb stores in-frame clones only, minus some. The sample records some 1,100,000 clones, around 78% being singletons. The specimen was memory CD4+ T cells from PBMCs. Specified subset: CD45RA-negative fraction. The receptors derive from a man between 18 and 35 years old in good health. Some clones in this sample may be carry-over from other donors' samples.

This chain links TRBV28 with TRBJ2-7; the match to TRBD2 covers 14 bases. Germline lookup yields CDR1 MDHEN and CDR2 SYDVKM. V shed 4 bases, J shed 5 bases, and the junction held 7 bases outside the gene matches. The CDR3 runs 16 residues. Here the CDR3 reads CASSSPGLAGVDEQYF. The DNA for the CDR3 is TGTGCCAGCAGTTCCCCGGGACTAGCGGGAGTAGACGAGCAGTACTTC.

The chain recombines TRBV5-8 with TRBJ2-7; a possible D gene is TRBD2 (5 bases). The V gene's germline CDR1 is SGHTS and CDR2 YDEGEE. The V end was cut by 7 bases, the J end by 1 base, with 9 bases between. This CDR3 has 12 residues. The CDR3 here is CASVAFSYEQYF. The CDR3, as DNA: TGTGCCAGCGTAGCGTTTTCCTACGAGCAGTACTTC.

Details on this clone: This may be a read error, as it is one base from a much larger clone. The gene calls are TRBV7-2 and TRBJ1-1, with D perhaps TRBD1 (6 bases). The CDR3 consists of 14 residues. V was pared by 1 base and J by 1 base, with 7 bases between. The germline V gene encodes CDR1 SGHTA and CDR2 FQGNSA. The CDR3 region has the DNA TGTGCCAGCAGCTTAGAGGGGGGGAACACTGAAGCTTTCTTT. Translated, it gives CASSLEGGNTEAFF.

This clone appeared once. This chain connects TRBV28 to TRBJ1-3; 10 nucleotides align to TRBD1. V trimming: 5 bases; J trimming: 4 bases; junction bases outside the gene matches: 2. The V gene's germline CDR1 is MDHEN and CDR2 SYDVKM. The CDR3 runs 14 residues. CDR3 region: CASSGTGAGNTIYF. The CDR3 DNA reads TGTGCCAGCAGTGGGACAGGGGCGGGAAACACCATATATTTT.

This chain joins TRBV25-1 and TRBJ2-1; TRBD1 or TRBD2 may be the D gene (5 bases each). The CDR3 has 15 residues. The V end lost 8 bases, the J end lost 6 bases, and 20 bases lay between the germline ends. Germline V gene data show CDR1 as MGHDK and CDR2 as SYGVNS. The CDR3 loop reads CASVLNGIGGNEQFF. Here the CDR3 DNA reads TGTGCCAGCGTCTTGAACGGGATTGGGGGCAATGAGCAGTTCTTC.

The chain employs TRBV19 and TRBJ2-7, with TRBD1 matching over 8 bases. Germline trimming cut 7 bases from V and 2 bases from J; bases unmatched to any gene: 10. The V gene's germline CDR1 is LNHDA and CDR2 SQIVND (reference sequence). The CDR3 consists of 15 residues. For the CDR3, the DNA is TGTGCCAGTAACCAACCGGGACAGGTACCCTACGAGCAGTACTTC. This gives the protein CASNQPGQVPYEQYF.

The rearrangement uses TRBV6-5 and TRBJ1-1, with a tentative D call TRBD1 (5 bases). Between the trimmed V and J ends, which lost 5 bases and 7 bases, there was a span of 14 bases. The CDR3 sequence is 13 residues long. Looked up from germline, CDR1 is MNHEY and CDR2 is SVGAGI. Here the CDR3 reads CASSDSSYSEAFF. CDR3 DNA sequence: TGTGCCAGCAGTGACAGCAGTTACAGTGAAGCTTTCTTT.

The gene calls are TRBV5-1 and TRBJ2-1; D not certain. CDR1 is SGHRS, CDR2 YFSETQ, per germline. The CDR3 sequence is 15 residues long. With 3 bases removed from V and 0 bases from J, the gap between germline ends came to 10 bases. The CDR3 protein is CASSWGAGSYNEQFF. CDR3 in DNA: TGCGCCAGCAGCTGGGGTGCAGGCTCCTACAATGAGCAGTTCTTC.

This clone appeared a single time. The rearrangement uses TRBV9 and TRBJ2-7; 11 nucleotides align to TRBD2. Germline trimming cut 0 bases from V and 7 bases from J; bases unmatched to any gene: 9. CDR1 and CDR2 from the germline V gene are SGDLS and YYNGEE. This CDR3 comprises 16 residues. In DNA, the CDR3 is TGTGCCAGCAGCGTAGCGTCCACTAGCGGGAGTCGGGAGCAGTACTTC. Protein product: CASSVASTSGSREQYF.

This sequence joins TRBV7-2 and TRBJ2-7, with TRBD2 identical over 10 bases. The germline gives CDR1 SGHTA, CDR2 FQGNSA. The junction had 4 bases not matched to a gene; V was cut back by 3 bases and J by 2 bases. The CDR3 covers 15 residues. The CDR3 loop reads CASSFYTSGTYEQYF. The CDR3 DNA sequence: TGTGCCAGCAGCTTCTACACTAGCGGGACCTACGAGCAGTACTTC.

This clone was seen only once. CDR3 in amino acids: CASSLWGTAGYEQYF. As DNA, the CDR3 is TGTGCCAGCAGTTTATGGGGGACGGCGGGTTACGAGCAGTACTTC. The gene calls are TRBV28 and TRBJ2-7; either TRBD1 or TRBD2 may supply D (5 bases each). The V gene's germline CDR1 is MDHEN and CDR2 SYDVKM. The CDR3 spans 15 residues. Trimming took 0 bases from V and 4 from J, leaving 13 bases between them.

As DNA, the CDR3 is TGTGCCAGCGAGGTAGAAGTCGTAACTGAAGCTTTCTTT. Translated: CASEVEVVTEAFF. V gene TRBV6-1 combines with J gene TRBJ1-1; no clear D. CDR1 is MNHNS, CDR2 SASEGT, per germline. The CDR3 sequence is 13 residues long. V was clipped by 8 bases and J by 5 bases, with 15 bases between them.

CDR3 in amino acids: CATTRVNTEAFF. The CDR3 DNA is TGTGCCACTACGCGGGTGAACACTGAAGCTTTCTTT. The V gene is TRBV28, the J gene TRBJ1-1; the D is unclear. CDR3 size: 12 residues. Germline CDR1 and CDR2: MDHEN and SYDVKM. The V and J ends lost 10 bases and 0 bases respectively, with 9 bases between them.

CDR3 protein: CASSVGTGRDEKLFF. DNA of the CDR3: TGTGCCAGCAGTGTGGGGACAGGGCGAGATGAAAAACTGTTTTTT. The rearrangement joins TRBV6-1 to TRBJ1-4, with 9 bases matching TRBD1. V trimming: 4 bases; J trimming: 6 bases; junction bases outside the gene matches: 6. Germline V CDR1 and CDR2: MNHNS, SASEGT. The CDR3 runs 15 residues.

The chain has TRBV28 and TRBJ1-2; D perhaps matches TRBD1 (6 bases). This CDR3 comprises 15 residues. Trimming left V 5 bases short and J 2 bases short, with 15 bases between. CDR1 and CDR2 from the germline V gene are MDHEN and SYDVKM. CDR3 bases: TGTGCCAGCAGTCGCCGTGGGGGGGGCAACTATGGCTACACCTTC. This codes for CASSRRGGGNYGYTF.

The chain has TRBV19 and TRBJ2-1; possible D gene TRBD2, 6 bases. With 5 bases removed from V and 3 bases from J, the gap between germline ends came to 14 bases. The CDR3 has 15 residues. Per the germline V gene, CDR1 is LNHDA and CDR2 is SQIVND (reference sequence). In nucleotides, the CDR3 is TGTGCCAGTAGTTTTCGGGAGCTGATCTACAATGAGCAGTTCTTC. Translating it yields CASSFRELIYNEQFF. The full variable domain, with the rest looked up from reference TRBV19 and TRBJ2-1, is DGGITQSPKYLFRKEGQNVTLSCEQNLNHDAMYWYRQDPGQGLRLIYYSQIVNDFQKGDIAEGYSVSREKKESFPLTVTSAQKNPTAFYLCASSFRELIYNEQFFGPGTRLTVL.

J is TRBJ2-6 and V is TRBV10-1, with D tentatively TRBD2 (5 bases). V was trimmed by 6 bases and J by 0 bases, leaving 9 bases between them. The CDR3 is 15 amino acids. Germline V gene data show CDR1 as WNHNN and CDR2 as SYGVQD (reference sequence). The CDR3 region has the DNA TGCGCCAGCAGCGGAGGAAGCTCTGGGGCCAACGTCCTGACTTTC. As protein: CASSGGSSGANVLTF.

Notes on this clone: Other nucleotide sequences in the sample specify the same CDR3. V is TRBV15 and J is TRBJ2-5, with TRBD2 matching over 7 bases. Per germline, CDR1 LNHNV and CDR2 YYDKDF (reference sequence). The CDR3 totals 13 residues. V dropped 1 base and J dropped 5; count of bases not matched to a gene: 1. The CDR3 region is CATSRGGGETQYF. The CDR3 DNA follows: TGTGCCACCAGCAGAGGGGGAGGGGAGACCCAGTACTTC. Using reference TRBV15 and TRBJ2-5 for the parts outside the CDR3, the full variable domain is DAMVIQNPRYQVTQFGKPVTLSCSQTLNHNVMYWYQQKSSQAPKLLFHYYDKDFNNEADTPDNFQSRRPNTSFCFLDIRSPGLGDTAMYLCATSRGGGETQYFGPGTRLLVL.

This clone was counted a few times. V gene TRBV7-9 combines with J gene TRBJ1-1; D is undetermined. There are 13 residues in the CDR3. Germline V CDR1 and CDR2: SEHNR, FQNEAQ (reference sequence). The V end was cut by 2 bases, the J end by 6 bases, with 10 bases between. In DNA form, the CDR3 reads TGTGCCAGCAGCTTACAGGTGGACTCTGAAGCTTTCTTT. It codes for CASSLQVDSEAFF.

With regard to this clone: Other DNA sequences in the same sample also yield this CDR3. This chain links TRBV5-6 with TRBJ2-2; D remains unclear. The germline V gene encodes CDR1 SGHDT and CDR2 YYEEEE. Trimming took off 0 bases at V and 0 bases at J, with 6 bases between the two ends. The CDR3 is 15 amino acids. CDR3 DNA sequence: TGTGCCAGCAGCTTGGGCTACACGAACACCGGGGAGCTGTTTTTT. Translation gives CASSLGYTNTGELFF.

The chain links TRBV29-1 to TRBJ2-7; D tentatively reads TRBD1 or TRBD2 (5 bases each). The V gene lost 3 bases and the J gene lost 6 bases, with 15 bases spanning the gap. CDR1 and CDR2 (germline): SQVTM, ANQGSEA. This CDR3 has 13 residues. CDR3 in amino acids: CSVDGTSRFEQYF. Here the CDR3 DNA reads TGCAGCGTTGACGGGACCAGCCGGTTCGAGCAGTACTTC.

V and J are TRBV5-8 and TRBJ1-2; perhaps TRBD1 as D (5 bases). The CDR3 totals 15 residues. The V gene lost 1 base and the J gene lost 5 bases, with 15 bases spanning the gap. From germline, CDR1 is SGHTS and CDR2 YDEGEE. The CDR3 sequence is CASSLSRRVGYGYTF. CDR3 DNA: TGTGCCAGCAGCTTGAGTCGCAGGGTGGGATATGGCTACACCTTC. The complete variable domain, with remaining parts taken from reference TRBV5-8 and TRBJ1-2, reads EAGVTQSPTHLIKTRGQQATLRCSPISGHTSVYWYQQALGLGLQFLLWYDEGEERNRGNFPPRFSGRQFPNYSSELNVNALELEDSALYLCASSLSRRVGYGYTFGSGTRLTVV.

The J gene is TRBJ1-4, the V gene TRBV5-8, with 9 bases matching TRBD1. V lost 4 bases to trimming and J lost 1 base; unmatched junction nucleotides: 5. The germline V gene encodes CDR1 SGHTS and CDR2 YDEGEE. This CDR3 spans 16 amino acids. CDR3 protein: CASSVDRGGTNEKLFF. The CDR3 DNA follows: TGTGCCAGCAGCGTGGACAGGGGTGGAACTAATGAAAAACTGTTTTTT.

V usage is TRBV10-1 and J usage is TRBJ1-6, with 11 bases matching TRBD1. Germline CDR1 and CDR2: WNHNN and SYGVQD (reference sequence). The CDR3 is made up of 19 amino acids. V lost 5 bases, J lost 2 bases, and 11 bases stayed unmatched. The CDR3 coding sequence is TGCGCCAGCAGTAATACCGGGACAGGGGGTACCCCCTATAATTCACCCCTCCACTTT. It yields the protein CASSNTGTGGTPYNSPLHF.